This record covers a single T cell receptor (beta chain). Its antigen remains unidentified. The sample is drawn from a study of T-cell memory formation after mild COVID-19. Findings and caveats of the study: Specificity for SARS-CoV-2 was not confirmed among the second-wave clones peaking on day 37. Shrinking CD4+ clones resided mostly in CM and EM, and CD8+ ones in EMRA. A balance of CD4 and CD8 characterized clones contracting day 15 to 85, whereas later expanders leaned CD4+.

The V and J ends lost 2 bases and 9 bases respectively, with 15 bases between them. This CDR3 spans 15 amino acids. Germline V gene sequence: CDR1 KGHDR, CDR2 SFDVKD. TCRdb re-analysed the 5' RACE reads in MiXCR, keeping a single row per CDR3 protein. The table includes about 270,000 distinct CDR3 sequences, 16% detected once. The sequence came from a man aged 18 to 29 who had mild COVID-19 (a few samples of this study predate the infection). Cell type and time point are not known. V usage is TRBV24-1 and J usage is TRBJ2-2, with D possibly called TRBD1 or TRBD2 (6 bases each). Sequencing used PBMCs or a T cell subset sorted from them (not recorded which). CDR3 sequence (DNA): TGTGCCACCAGTGATTCGGGGGCAGGCTACCGGGAGCTGTTTTTT. It is translated as CATSDSGAGYRELFF.